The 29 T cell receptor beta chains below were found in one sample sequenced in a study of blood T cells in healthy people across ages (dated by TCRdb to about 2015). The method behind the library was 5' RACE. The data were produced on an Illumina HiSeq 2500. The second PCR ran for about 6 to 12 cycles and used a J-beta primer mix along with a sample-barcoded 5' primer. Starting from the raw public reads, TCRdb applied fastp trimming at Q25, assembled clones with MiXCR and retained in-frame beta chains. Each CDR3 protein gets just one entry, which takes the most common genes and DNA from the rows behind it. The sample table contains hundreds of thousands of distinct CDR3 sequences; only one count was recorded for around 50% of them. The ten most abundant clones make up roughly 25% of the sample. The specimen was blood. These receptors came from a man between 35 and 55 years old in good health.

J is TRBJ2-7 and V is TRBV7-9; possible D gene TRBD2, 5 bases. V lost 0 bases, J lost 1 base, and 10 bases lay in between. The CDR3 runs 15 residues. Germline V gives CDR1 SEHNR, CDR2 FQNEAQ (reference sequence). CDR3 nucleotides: TGTGCCAGCAGCTTAGCGGGAGCTCGTTCCTACGAGCAGTACTTC. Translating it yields CASSLAGARSYEQYF.

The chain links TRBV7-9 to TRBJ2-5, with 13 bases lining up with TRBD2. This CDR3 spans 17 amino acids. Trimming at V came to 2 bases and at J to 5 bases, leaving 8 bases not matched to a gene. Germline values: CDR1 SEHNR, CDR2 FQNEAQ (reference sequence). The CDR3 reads CASSLTSGRVKKETQYF. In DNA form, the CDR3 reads TGTGCCAGCAGCTTAACTAGCGGGAGGGTAAAGAAGGAGACCCAGTACTTC.

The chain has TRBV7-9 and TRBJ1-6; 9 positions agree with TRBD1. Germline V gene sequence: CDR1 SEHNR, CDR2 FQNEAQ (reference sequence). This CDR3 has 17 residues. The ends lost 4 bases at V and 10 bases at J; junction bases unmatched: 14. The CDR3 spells CASSSHDTQGARSPLHF. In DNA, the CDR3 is TGTGCCAGCAGCTCGCATGACACACAGGGGGCTCGATCACCCCTCCACTTT.

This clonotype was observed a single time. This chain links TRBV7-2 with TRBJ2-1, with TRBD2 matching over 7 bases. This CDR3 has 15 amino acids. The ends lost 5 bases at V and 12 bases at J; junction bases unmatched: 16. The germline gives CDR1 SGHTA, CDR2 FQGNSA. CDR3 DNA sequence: TGTGCCAGCAGCCCGCAGACTAGCCCAGAAAGTCGGCAGTTCTTC. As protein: CASSPQTSPESRQFF.

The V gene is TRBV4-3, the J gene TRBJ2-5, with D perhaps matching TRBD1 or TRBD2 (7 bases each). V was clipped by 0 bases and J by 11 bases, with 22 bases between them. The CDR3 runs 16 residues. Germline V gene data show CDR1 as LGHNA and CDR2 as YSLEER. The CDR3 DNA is TGCGCCAGCAGCCAAGATCTCGGCAGGGGGGGCAATGAGCAGTACTTC. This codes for CASSQDLGRGGNEQYF.

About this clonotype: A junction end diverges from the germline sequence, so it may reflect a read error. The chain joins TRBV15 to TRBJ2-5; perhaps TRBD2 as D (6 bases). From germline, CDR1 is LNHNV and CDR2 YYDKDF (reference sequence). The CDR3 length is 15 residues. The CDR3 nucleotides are TGTGCCACCAGCAGAGATGGGCAGGGACGGGAGATCCAGTACTTC. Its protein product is CATSRDGQGREIQYF.

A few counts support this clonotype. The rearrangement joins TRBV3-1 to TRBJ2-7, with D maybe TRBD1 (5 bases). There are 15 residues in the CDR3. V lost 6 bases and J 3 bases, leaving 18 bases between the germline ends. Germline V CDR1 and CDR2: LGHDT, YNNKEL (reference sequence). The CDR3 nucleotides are TGTGCCAGCAGTCCATCCTGGCAGGGCGTCTACGAGCAGTACTTC. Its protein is CASSPSWQGVYEQYF.

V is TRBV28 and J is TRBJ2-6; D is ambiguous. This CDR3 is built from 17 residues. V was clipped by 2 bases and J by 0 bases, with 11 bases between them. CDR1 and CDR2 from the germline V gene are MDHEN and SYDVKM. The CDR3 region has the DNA TGTGCCAGCAGTTTAAGTTTTGTTGGCTCTGGGGCCAACGTCCTGACTTTC. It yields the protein CASSLSFVGSGANVLTF.

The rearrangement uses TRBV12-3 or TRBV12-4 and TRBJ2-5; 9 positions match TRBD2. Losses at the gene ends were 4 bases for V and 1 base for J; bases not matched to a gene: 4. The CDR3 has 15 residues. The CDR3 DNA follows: TGTGCCAGCAGTTCCGGGACTAGCAGCCAAGAGACCCAGTACTTC. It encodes CASSSGTSSQETQYF.

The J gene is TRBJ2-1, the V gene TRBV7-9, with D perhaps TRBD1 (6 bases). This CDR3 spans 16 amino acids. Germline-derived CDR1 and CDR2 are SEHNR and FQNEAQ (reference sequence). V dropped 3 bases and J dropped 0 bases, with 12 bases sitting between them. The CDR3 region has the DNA TGTGCCAGCAGCTTCTTCAGGGGTTACTCCTACAATGAGCAGTTCTTC. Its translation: CASSFFRGYSYNEQFF.

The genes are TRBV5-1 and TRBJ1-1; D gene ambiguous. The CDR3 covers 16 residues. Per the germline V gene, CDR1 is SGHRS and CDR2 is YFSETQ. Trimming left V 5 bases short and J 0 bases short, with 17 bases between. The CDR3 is CASRPLNAGLNTEAFF. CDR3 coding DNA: TGCGCCAGCAGACCCCTCAACGCAGGACTGAACACTGAAGCTTTCTTT.

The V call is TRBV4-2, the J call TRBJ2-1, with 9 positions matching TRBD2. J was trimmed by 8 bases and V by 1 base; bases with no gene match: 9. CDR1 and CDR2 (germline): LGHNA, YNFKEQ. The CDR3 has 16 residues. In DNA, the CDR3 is TGTGCCAGCAGCCAAGTGGGGCCTAGCGGGGTGCATGAGCAGTTCTTC. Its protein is CASSQVGPSGVHEQFF.

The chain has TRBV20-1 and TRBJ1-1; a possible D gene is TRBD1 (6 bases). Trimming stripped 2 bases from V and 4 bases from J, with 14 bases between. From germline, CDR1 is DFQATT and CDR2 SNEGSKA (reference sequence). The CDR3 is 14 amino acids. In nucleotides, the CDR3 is TGCAGTGCTAGACGGGTTGGGGGCCGCACTGAAGCTTTCTTT. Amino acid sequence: CSARRVGGRTEAFF.

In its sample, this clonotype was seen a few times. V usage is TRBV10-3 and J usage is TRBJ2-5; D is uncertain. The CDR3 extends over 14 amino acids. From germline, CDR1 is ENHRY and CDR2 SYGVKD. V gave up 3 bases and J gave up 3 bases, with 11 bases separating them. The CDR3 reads CAISDPGREETQYF. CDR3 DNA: TGTGCCATCAGTGATCCCGGGCGTGAAGAGACCCAGTACTTC.

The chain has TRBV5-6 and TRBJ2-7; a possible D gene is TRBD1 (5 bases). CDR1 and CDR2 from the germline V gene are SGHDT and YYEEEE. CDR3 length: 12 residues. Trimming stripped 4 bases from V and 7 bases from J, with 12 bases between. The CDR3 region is CASSQTENEQYF. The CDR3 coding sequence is TGTGCCAGCAGCCAGACAGAGAATGAGCAGTACTTC.

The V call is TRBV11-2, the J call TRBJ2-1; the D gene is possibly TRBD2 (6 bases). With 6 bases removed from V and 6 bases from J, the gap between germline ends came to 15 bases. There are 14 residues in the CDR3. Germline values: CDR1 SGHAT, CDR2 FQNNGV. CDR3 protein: CASRPFETSNEQFF. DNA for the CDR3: TGTGCCAGCAGGCCCTTTGAGACTAGCAATGAGCAGTTCTTC.

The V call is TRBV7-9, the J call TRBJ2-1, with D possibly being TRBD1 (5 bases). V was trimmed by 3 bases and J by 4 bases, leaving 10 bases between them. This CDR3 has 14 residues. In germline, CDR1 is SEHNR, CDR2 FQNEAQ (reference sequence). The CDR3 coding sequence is TGTGCCAGCAGCTTTCTACAGGAGTACAATGAGCAGTTCTTC. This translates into CASSFLQEYNEQFF.

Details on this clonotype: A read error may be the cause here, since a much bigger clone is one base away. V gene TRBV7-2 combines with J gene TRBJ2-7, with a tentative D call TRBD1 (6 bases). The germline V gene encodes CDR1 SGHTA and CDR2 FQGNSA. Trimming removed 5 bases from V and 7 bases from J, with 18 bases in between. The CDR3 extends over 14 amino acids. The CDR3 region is CASSPDQGLGEQYF. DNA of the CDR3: TGTGCCAGCAGCCCCGACCAGGGGCTGGGAGAGCAGTACTTC.

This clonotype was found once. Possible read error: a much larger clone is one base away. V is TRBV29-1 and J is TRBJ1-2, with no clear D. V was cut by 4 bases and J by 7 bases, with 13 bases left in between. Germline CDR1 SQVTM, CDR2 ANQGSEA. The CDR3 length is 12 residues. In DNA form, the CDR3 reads TGCAGCGTTGGCGGGGATACCTGTGGCTACACCTTC. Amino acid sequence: CSVGGDTCGYTF.

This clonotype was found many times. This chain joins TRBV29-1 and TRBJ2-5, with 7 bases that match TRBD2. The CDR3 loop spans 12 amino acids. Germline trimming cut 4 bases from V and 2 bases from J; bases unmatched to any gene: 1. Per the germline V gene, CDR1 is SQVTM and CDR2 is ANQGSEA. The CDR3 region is CSVGEGQETQYF. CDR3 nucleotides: TGCAGCGTTGGGGAGGGGCAAGAGACCCAGTACTTC.

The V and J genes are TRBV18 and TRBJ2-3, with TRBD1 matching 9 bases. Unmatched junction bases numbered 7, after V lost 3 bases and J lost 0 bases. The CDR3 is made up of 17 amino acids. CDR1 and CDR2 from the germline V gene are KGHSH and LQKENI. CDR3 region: CASSPIQGAFSTDTQYF. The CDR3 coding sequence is TGTGCCAGCTCACCCATACAGGGGGCTTTCAGCACAGATACGCAGTATTTT.

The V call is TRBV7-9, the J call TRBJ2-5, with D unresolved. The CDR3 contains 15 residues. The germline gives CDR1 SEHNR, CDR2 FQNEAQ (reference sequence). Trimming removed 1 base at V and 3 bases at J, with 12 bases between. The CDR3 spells CASSLVLGGEETQYF. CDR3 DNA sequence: TGTGCCAGCAGCTTAGTACTGGGTGGGGAAGAGACCCAGTACTTC.

DNA for the CDR3: TGTGCCACCAGTGGGGGAGGCCTACCTGAAGCTTTCTTT. Translation: CATSGGGLPEAFF. V and J are TRBV24-1 and TRBJ1-1; D unresolved. CDR3 size: 13 residues. In germline, CDR1 is KGHDR, CDR2 SFDVKD. Trimming pared 5 bases from V and 6 bases from J, leaving 12 bases between.

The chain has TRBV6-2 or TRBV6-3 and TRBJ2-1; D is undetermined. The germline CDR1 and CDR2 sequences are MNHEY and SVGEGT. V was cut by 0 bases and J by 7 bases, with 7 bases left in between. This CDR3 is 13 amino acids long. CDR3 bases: TGTGCCAGCAGTTACTCTGAGAATAATGAGCAGTTCTTC. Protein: CASSYSENNEQFF.

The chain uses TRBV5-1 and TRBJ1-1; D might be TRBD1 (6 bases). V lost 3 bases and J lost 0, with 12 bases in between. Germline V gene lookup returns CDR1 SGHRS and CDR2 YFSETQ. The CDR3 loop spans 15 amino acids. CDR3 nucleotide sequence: TGCGCCAGCAGCTATAGGGGGGGAATGAACACTGAAGCTTTCTTT. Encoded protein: CASSYRGGMNTEAFF.

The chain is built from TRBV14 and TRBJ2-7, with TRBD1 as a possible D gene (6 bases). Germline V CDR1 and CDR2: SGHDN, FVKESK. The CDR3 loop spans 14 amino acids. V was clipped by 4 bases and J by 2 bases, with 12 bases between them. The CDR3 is CASSPDRFPYEQYF. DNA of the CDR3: TGTGCCAGCAGCCCCGACAGGTTTCCCTACGAGCAGTACTTC.

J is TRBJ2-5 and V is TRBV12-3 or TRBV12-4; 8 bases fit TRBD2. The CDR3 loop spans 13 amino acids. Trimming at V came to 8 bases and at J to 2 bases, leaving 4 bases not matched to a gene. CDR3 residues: CASLAGNQETQYF. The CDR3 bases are TGTGCCAGCTTAGCGGGGAATCAAGAGACCCAGTACTTC.

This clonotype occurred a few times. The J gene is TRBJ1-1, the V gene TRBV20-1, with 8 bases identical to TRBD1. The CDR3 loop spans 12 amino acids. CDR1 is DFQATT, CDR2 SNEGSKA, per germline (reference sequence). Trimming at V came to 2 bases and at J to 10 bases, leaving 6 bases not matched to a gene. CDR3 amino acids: CSARWPGTGAFF. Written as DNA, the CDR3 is TGCAGTGCTAGATGGCCCGGGACAGGAGCTTTCTTT.

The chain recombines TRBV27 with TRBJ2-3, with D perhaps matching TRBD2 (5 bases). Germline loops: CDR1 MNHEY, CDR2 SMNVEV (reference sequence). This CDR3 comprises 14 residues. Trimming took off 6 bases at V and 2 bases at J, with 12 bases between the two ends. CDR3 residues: CASRGWTFTDTQYF. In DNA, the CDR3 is TGTGCCAGCAGGGGCTGGACTTTCACAGATACGCAGTATTTT.